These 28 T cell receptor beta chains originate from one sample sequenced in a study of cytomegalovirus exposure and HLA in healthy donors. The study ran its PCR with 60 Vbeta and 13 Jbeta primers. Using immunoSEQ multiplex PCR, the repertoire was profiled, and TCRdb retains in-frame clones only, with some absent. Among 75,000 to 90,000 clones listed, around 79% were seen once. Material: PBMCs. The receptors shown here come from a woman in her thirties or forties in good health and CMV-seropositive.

The CDR3, as DNA: TGCAGCGTTTATGGCGGGAGCTCCTACGAGCAGTACTTC. It yields the protein CSVYGGSSYEQYF. The chain has TRBV29-1 and TRBJ2-7; the match to TRBD2 covers 7 bases. The CDR3 sequence is 13 residues long. Germline-derived CDR1 and CDR2 are SQVTM and ANQGSEA. V lost 5 bases, J lost 0 bases, and 4 bases stayed unmatched.

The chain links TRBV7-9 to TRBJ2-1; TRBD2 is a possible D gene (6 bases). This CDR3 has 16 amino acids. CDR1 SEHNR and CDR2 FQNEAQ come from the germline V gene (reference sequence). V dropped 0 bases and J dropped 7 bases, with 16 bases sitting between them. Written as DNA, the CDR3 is TGTGCCAGCAGCTTAGCGCGGGACGGCGGGTGGAATGAGCAGTTCTTC. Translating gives CASSLARDGGWNEQFF. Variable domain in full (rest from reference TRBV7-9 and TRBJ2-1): DTGVSQNPRHKITKRGQNVTFRCDPISEHNRLYWYRQTLGQGPEFLTYFQNEAQLEKSRLLSDRFSAERPKGSFSTLEIQRTEQGDSAMYLCASSLARDGGWNEQFFGPGTRLTVL.

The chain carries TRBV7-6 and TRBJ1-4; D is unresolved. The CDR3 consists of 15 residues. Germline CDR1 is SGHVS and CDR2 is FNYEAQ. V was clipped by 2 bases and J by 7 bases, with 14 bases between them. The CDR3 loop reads CASSLKPGGGEKLFF. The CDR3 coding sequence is TGTGCCAGCAGCTTAAAACCGGGCGGAGGTGAAAAACTGTTTTTT.

DNA of the CDR3: TGTGCCAGCAGCTTAGGAGGGGATGGCTACACCTTC. Its translation is CASSLGGDGYTF. The chain combines TRBV5-4 with TRBJ1-2, with D possibly being TRBD1 (5 bases). CDR3 length equals 12 residues. V lost 2 bases and J lost 6, with 8 bases in between. Germline V gene lookup returns CDR1 SGHNT and CDR2 YYREEE (reference sequence). Full variable domain (remainder filled in from reference TRBV5-4 and TRBJ1-2): ETGVTQSPTHLIKTRGQQVTLRCSSQSGHNTVSWYQQALGQGPQFIFQYYREEENGRGNFPPRFSGLQFPNYSSELNVNALELDDSALYLCASSLGGDGYTFGSGTRLTVV.

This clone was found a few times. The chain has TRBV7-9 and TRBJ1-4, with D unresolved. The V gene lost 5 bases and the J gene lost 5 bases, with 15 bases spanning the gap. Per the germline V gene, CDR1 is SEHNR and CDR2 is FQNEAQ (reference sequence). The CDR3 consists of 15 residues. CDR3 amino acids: CASSPIPPQNEKLFF. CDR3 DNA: TGTGCCAGCAGCCCGATCCCTCCCCAGAATGAAAAACTGTTTTTT.

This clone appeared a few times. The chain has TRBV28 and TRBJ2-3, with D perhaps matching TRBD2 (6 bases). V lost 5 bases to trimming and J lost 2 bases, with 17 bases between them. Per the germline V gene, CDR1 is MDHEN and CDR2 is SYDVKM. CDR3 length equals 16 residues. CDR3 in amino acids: CASSPRDWYITDTQYF. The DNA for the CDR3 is TGTGCCAGCAGTCCTCGGGACTGGTATATCACAGATACGCAGTATTTT.

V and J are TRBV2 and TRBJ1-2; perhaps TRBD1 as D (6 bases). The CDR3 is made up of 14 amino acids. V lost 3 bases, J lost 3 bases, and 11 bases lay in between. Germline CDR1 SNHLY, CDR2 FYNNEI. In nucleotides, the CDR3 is TGTGCCAGCAGTGATACGGGGGGCGACTATGGCTACACCTTC. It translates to CASSDTGGDYGYTF.

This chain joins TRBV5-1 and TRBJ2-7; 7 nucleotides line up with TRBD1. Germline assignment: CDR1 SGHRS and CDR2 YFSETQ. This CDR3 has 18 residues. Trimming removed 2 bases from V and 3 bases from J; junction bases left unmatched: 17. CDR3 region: CASSLRDRTARAVYEQYF. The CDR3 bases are TGCGCCAGCAGCTTACGGGACAGAACCGCTAGGGCAGTCTACGAGCAGTACTTC.

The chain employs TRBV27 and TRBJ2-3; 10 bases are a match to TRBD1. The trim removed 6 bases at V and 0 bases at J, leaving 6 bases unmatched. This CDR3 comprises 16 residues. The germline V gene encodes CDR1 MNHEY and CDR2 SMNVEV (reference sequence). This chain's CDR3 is CASRWDRGSSTDTQYF. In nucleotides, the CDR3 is TGTGCCAGCAGATGGGACAGGGGATCAAGCACAGATACGCAGTATTTT.

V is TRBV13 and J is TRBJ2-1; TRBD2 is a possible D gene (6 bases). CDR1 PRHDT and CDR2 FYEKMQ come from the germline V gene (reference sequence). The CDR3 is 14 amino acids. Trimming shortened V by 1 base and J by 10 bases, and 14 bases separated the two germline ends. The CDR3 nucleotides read TGTGCCAGCAGCTTAGATTCTTCAGGAGGGGAGCAGTTCTTC. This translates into CASSLDSSGGEQFF.

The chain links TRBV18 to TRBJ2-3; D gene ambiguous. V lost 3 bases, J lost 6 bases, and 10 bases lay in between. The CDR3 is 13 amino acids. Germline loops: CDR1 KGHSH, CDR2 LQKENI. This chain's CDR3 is CASSPRQRDTQYF. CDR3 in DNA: TGTGCCAGCTCACCCCGACAACGGGATACGCAGTATTTT.

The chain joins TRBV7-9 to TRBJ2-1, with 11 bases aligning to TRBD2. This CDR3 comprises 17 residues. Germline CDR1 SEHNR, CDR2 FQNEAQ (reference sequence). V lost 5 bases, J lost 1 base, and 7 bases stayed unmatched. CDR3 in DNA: TGTGCCAGCAGCGAACGGGGACTAGCGGTTTCCTACAATGAGCAGTTCTTC. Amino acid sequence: CASSERGLAVSYNEQFF.

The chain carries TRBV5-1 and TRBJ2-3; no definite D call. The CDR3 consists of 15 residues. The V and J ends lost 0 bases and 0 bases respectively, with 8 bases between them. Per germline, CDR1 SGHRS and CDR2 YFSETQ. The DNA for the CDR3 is TGCGCCAGCAGCTTGGACGCGGCAAGCACAGATACGCAGTATTTT. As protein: CASSLDAASTDTQYF.

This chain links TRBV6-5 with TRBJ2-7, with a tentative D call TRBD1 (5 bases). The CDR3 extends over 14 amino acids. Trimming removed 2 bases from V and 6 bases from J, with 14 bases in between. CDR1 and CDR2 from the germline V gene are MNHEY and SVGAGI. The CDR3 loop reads CASSYLGAHPEQYF. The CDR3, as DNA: TGTGCCAGCAGTTACCTAGGGGCCCATCCCGAGCAGTACTTC.

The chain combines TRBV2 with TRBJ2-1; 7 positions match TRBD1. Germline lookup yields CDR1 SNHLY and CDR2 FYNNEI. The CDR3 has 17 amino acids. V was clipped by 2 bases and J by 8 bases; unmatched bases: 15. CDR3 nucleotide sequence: TGTGCCAGCAGTGAACGGTGGGGCGGCAGGGACAGCGATGAGCAGTTCTTC. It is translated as CASSERWGGRDSDEQFF.

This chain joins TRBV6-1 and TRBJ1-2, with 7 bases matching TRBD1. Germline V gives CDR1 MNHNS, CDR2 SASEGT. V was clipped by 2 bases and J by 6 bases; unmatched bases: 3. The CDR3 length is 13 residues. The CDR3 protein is CASSERQGDGYTF. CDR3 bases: TGTGCCAGCAGTGAACGACAGGGTGATGGCTACACCTTC.

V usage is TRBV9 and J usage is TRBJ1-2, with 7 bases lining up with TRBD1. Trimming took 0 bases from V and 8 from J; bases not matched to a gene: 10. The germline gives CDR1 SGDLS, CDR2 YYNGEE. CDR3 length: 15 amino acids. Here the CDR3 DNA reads TGTGCCAGCAGCGTAGAGGGGGCTCTCTCGAGCGGCTACACCTTC. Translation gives CASSVEGALSSGYTF.

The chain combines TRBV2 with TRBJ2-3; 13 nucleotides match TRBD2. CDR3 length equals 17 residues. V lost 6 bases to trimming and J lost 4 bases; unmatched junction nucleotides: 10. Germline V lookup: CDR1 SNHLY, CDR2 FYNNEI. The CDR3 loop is CASSGTSGIVLPDTQYF. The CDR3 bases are TGTGCCAGCAGCGGGACTAGCGGGATCGTTCTCCCAGATACGCAGTATTTT.

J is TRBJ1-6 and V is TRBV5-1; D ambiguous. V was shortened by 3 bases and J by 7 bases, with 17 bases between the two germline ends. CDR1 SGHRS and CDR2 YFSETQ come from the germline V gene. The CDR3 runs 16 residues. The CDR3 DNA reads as TGCGCCAGCAGCTCACAAGGAGCCATAGCCAATTCACCCCTCCACTTT. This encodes CASSSQGAIANSPLHF. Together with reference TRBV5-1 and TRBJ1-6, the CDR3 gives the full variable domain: KAGVTQTPRYLIKTRGQQVTLSCSPISGHRSVSWYQQTPGQGLQFLFEYFSETQRNKGNFPGRFSGRQFSNSRSEMNVSTLELGDSALYLCASSSQGAIANSPLHFGNGTRLTVT.

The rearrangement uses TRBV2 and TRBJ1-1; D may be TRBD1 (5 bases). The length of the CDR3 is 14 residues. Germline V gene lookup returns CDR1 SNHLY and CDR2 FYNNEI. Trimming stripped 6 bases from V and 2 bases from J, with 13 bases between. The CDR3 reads CASRKVTENTEAFF. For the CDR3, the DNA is TGTGCCAGCAGGAAAGTGACAGAAAACACTGAAGCTTTCTTT.

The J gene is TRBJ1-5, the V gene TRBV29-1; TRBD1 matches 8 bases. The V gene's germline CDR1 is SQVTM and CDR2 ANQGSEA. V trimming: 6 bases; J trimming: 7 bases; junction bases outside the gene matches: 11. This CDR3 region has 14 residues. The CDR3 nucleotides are TGCAGCGTCCTCCAAGGACAGGGTAACCAGCCCCAGCATTTT. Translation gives CSVLQGQGNQPQHF.

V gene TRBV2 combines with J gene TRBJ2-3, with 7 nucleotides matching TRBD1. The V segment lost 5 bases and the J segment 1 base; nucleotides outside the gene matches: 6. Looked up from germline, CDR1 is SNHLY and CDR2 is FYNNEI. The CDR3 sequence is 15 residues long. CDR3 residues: CASSTQGVGTDTQYF. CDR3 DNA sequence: TGTGCCAGCAGTACGCAGGGGGTCGGCACAGATACGCAGTATTTT.

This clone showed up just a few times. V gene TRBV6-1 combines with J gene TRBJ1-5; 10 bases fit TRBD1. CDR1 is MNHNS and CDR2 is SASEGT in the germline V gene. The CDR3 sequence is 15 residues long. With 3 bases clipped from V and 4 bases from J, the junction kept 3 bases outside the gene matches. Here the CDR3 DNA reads TGTGCCAGCAGTGATGGACAGGGGGGAAATCAGCCCCAGCATTTT. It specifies CASSDGQGGNQPQHF.

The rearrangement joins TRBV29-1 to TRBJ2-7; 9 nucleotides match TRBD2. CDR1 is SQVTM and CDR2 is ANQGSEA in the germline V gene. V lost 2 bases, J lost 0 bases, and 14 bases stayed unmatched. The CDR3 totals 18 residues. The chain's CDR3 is CSVEIQTSSGKSSYEQYF. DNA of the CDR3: TGCAGCGTTGAAATTCAGACCTCTAGCGGGAAGAGCTCCTACGAGCAGTACTTC.

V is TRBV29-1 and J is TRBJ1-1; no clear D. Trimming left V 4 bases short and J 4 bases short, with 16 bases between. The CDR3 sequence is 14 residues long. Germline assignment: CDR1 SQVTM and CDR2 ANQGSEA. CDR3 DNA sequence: TGCAGCGTTGGGGCGGGCGGGAGTCTCACTGAAGCTTTCTTT. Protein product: CSVGAGGSLTEAFF.

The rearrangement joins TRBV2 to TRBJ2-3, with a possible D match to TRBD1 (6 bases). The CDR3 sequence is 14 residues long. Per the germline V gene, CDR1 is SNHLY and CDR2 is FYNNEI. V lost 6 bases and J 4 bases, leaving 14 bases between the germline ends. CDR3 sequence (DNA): TGTGCCAGCAGCAGAGAACAGGGAGCAGATACGCAGTATTTT. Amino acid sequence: CASSREQGADTQYF.

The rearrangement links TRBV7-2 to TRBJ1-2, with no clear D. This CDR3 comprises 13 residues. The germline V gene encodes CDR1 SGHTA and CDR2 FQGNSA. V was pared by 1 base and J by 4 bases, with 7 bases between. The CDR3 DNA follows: TGTGCCAGCAGCTTAGGAGGGATCTATGGCTACACCTTC. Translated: CASSLGGIYGYTF. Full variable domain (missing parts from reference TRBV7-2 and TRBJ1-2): GAGVSQSPSNKVTEKGKDVELRCDPISGHTALYWYRQSLGQGLEFLIYFQGNSAPDKSGLPSDRFSAERTGGSVSTLTIQRTQQEDSAVYLCASSLGGIYGYTFGSGTRLTVV.

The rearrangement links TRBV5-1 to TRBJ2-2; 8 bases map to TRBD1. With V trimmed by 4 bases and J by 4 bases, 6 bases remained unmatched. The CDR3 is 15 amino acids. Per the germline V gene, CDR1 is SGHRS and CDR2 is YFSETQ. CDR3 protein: CASSRGQGITGELFF. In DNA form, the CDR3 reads TGCGCCAGCAGCCGCGGACAGGGAATCACCGGGGAGCTGTTTTTT.